The 17 T cell receptor beta chains below come from one sample, sequenced in a study of blood T cell repertoires in COVID-19. Generated by immunoSEQ multiplex PCR, the TCRdb table keeps only in-frame clones and is missing some. The sample includes approximately 440,000 clones, 90% of them seen just once. The sequenced sample was PBMCs or T cells enriched from blood (not recorded which). Every receptor here comes from a man aged 18 to 35 who had recovered from COVID-19.

The rearrangement links TRBV4-1 to TRBJ1-2; D gene ambiguous. This CDR3 is built from 12 residues. V gave up 0 bases and J gave up 8 bases, with 7 bases separating them. CDR1 and CDR2 from the germline V gene are MGHRA and YSYEKL. The CDR3 loop reads CASSQDTEGYTF. For the CDR3, the DNA is TGCGCCAGCAGCCAAGATACGGAGGGCTACACCTTC.

J is TRBJ1-2 and V is TRBV7-8; D is perhaps TRBD1 (5 bases). CDR3 length equals 14 residues. Germline values: CDR1 SGHVS, CDR2 FQNEAQ. V was pared by 3 bases and J by 6 bases, with 14 bases between. The CDR3 bases are TGTGCCAGCAGCTTTTCCGGGGGGTTCGATGGCTACACCTTC. It translates to CASSFSGGFDGYTF.

This clone was found a few times. The rearrangement links TRBV19 to TRBJ1-6; 7 nucleotides agree with TRBD1. CDR3 size: 14 residues. The V and J ends lost 6 bases and 4 bases, in that order; junction bases with no gene match: 3. The germline V gene has CDR1 LNHDA and CDR2 SQIVND (reference sequence). The CDR3, as DNA: TGTGCCAGTAGCGAGACAGGGTATAATTCACCCCTCCACTTT. Protein sequence: CASSETGYNSPLHF.

The rearrangement uses TRBV5-4 and TRBJ2-2, with TRBD2 as a possible D gene (6 bases). CDR3 length: 16 amino acids. The germline gives CDR1 SGHNT, CDR2 YYREEE (reference sequence). Trimming took off 3 bases at V and 4 bases at J, with 16 bases between the two ends. For the CDR3, the DNA is TGTGCCAGCAGCTCTGGTTCGGGAGCGATCACCGGGGAGCTGTTTTTT. Translation gives CASSSGSGAITGELFF.

This chain uses TRBV15 with TRBJ1-4; 7 bases fit TRBD1. This CDR3 has 15 residues. Looked up from germline, CDR1 is LNHNV and CDR2 is YYDKDF (reference sequence). Unmatched junction bases numbered 3, after V lost 0 bases and J lost 5 bases. CDR3 nucleotides: TGTGCCACCAGCAGAGATGCAGGGGGGAATGAAAAACTGTTTTTT. It translates to CATSRDAGGNEKLFF.

This rearrangement joins TRBV27 to TRBJ2-1; 11 bases map to TRBD2. The CDR3 spans 13 residues. Germline CDR1 reads MNHEY; CDR2 reads SMNVEV (reference sequence). V was pared by 11 bases and J by 4 bases, with 4 bases of the junction left unmatched. In nucleotides, the CDR3 is TGTGCCGCGGGACTAGCGGCTTACAATGAGCAGTTCTTC. It encodes CAAGLAAYNEQFF.

This sequence joins TRBV5-6 and TRBJ2-1; D may be TRBD2 (6 bases). The V end lost 5 bases, the J end lost 4 bases, and 19 bases lay between the germline ends. Looked up from germline, CDR1 is SGHDT and CDR2 is YYEEEE. The CDR3 contains 16 residues. Here the CDR3 DNA reads TGTGCCAGCAGTAAGCCCCAGGACTACTATTACAATGAGCAGTTCTTC. Protein sequence: CASSKPQDYYYNEQFF.

J is TRBJ1-1 and V is TRBV15; D is unclear. The germline V gene encodes CDR1 LNHNV and CDR2 YYDKDF (reference sequence). Trimming cost V 0 bases and J 4 bases, with 6 bases left between them. The CDR3 has 13 residues. For the CDR3, the DNA is TGTGCCACCAGCAGAGATCTCCGCACTGAAGCTTTCTTT. It yields the protein CATSRDLRTEAFF.

This clone is a singleton in its sample. The V call is TRBV10-1, the J call TRBJ1-1; TRBD1 agrees at 9 bases. CDR3 length: 15 residues. From germline, CDR1 is WNHNN and CDR2 SYGVQD (reference sequence). The V and J ends lost 2 bases and 3 bases, in that order; junction bases with no gene match: 4. The CDR3 protein is CASSEAGTGYTEAFF. In DNA form, the CDR3 reads TGCGCCAGCAGTGAGGCCGGGACAGGGTACACTGAAGCTTTCTTT.

This clone was counted a single time. V and J are TRBV30 and TRBJ1-2; perhaps TRBD1 as D (5 bases). Trimming pared 1 base from V and 5 bases from J, leaving 8 bases between. Germline V gene sequence: CDR1 GTSNPN, CDR2 SVGIG (reference sequence). The CDR3 contains 12 residues. CDR3 residues: CAWSGQRYGYTF. In nucleotides, the CDR3 is TGTGCCTGGAGTGGACAGAGATATGGCTACACCTTC.

For this clone: The sample contains more than one DNA sequence encoding this CDR3. The CDR3 here is CASSLGGSNQPQHF. The CDR3 DNA reads TGTGCCAGCAGTTTAGGAGGATCCAATCAGCCCCAGCATTTT. The V and J genes are TRBV27 and TRBJ1-5; D uncertain. V lost 2 bases, J lost 3 bases, and 8 bases lay in between. The length of the CDR3 is 14 residues. Germline-derived CDR1 and CDR2 are MNHEY and SMNVEV (reference sequence).

The rearrangement uses TRBV29-1 and TRBJ1-5; the D gene is possibly TRBD1 (5 bases). Germline assignment: CDR1 SQVTM and CDR2 ANQGSEA. The CDR3 has 13 amino acids. Trimming cost V 6 bases and J 1 base, with 10 bases left between them. Written as DNA, the CDR3 is TGCAGCGTCTTGGCAGGGAGCAATCAGCCCCAGCATTTT. Protein product: CSVLAGSNQPQHF. Looking up the rest from reference TRBV29-1 and TRBJ1-5 gives the full variable domain: SAVISQKPSRDICQRGTSLTIQCQVDSQVTMMFWYRQQPGQSLTLIATANQGSEATYESGFVIDKFPISRPNLTFSTLTVSNMSPEDSSIYLCSVLAGSNQPQHFGDGTRLSIL.

This rearrangement joins TRBV2 to TRBJ1-5; D gene ambiguous. Germline CDR1 SNHLY, CDR2 FYNNEI. V was shortened by 3 bases and J by 2 bases, with 11 bases between the two germline ends. This CDR3 is built from 15 residues. The CDR3 protein is CASSDTALGNQPQHF. CDR3 coding DNA: TGTGCCAGCAGTGATACAGCTCTTGGCAATCAGCCCCAGCATTTT.

The V and J genes are TRBV12-3 or TRBV12-4 and TRBJ1-1; no firm D call. V lost 3 bases to trimming and J lost 10 bases, with 6 bases between them. The CDR3 runs to 10 residues. The CDR3 DNA follows: TGTGCCAGCAGTTTCAAGAGAGCTTTCTTT. Its protein product is CASSFKRAFF.

The chain carries TRBV7-2 and TRBJ1-2; 10 nucleotides align to TRBD1. The CDR3 spans 14 residues. V lost 0 bases to trimming and J lost 6 bases; unmatched junction nucleotides: 1. Germline CDR1 SGHTA, CDR2 FQGNSA. CDR3: CASSLAGTGDGYTF. DNA of the CDR3: TGTGCCAGCAGCTTAGCCGGGACAGGGGATGGCTACACCTTC.

The J gene is TRBJ2-3, the V gene TRBV9; 12 nucleotides line up with TRBD2. With V trimmed by 0 bases and J by 4 bases, 12 bases remained unmatched. In germline, CDR1 is SGDLS, CDR2 YYNGEE. The CDR3 consists of 19 residues. The CDR3 loop is CASSVAASGRGVGPDTQYF. CDR3 bases: TGTGCCAGCAGCGTAGCTGCTAGCGGGAGGGGTGTTGGCCCAGATACGCAGTATTTT.

The gene calls are TRBV12-3 or TRBV12-4 and TRBJ1-2; no clear D gene. Trimming pared 7 bases from V and 4 bases from J, leaving 7 bases between. CDR3 size: 11 residues. CDR3 DNA: TGTGCCAGCACCCCGGGCTATGGCTACACCTTC. This codes for CASTPGYGYTF.